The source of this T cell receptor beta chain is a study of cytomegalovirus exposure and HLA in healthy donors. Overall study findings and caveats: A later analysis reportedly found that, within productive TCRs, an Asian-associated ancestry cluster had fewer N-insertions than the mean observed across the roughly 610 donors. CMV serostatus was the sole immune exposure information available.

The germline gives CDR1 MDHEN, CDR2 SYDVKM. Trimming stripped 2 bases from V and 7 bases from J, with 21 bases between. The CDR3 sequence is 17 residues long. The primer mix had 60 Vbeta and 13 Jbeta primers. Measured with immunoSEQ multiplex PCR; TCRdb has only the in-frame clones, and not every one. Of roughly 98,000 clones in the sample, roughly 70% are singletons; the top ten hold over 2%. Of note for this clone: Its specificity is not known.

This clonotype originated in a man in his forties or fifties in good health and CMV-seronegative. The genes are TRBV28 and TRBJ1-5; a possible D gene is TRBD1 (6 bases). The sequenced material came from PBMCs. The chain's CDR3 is CASSLKGIQGSRQPQHF. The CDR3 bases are TGTGCCAGCAGTTTAAAGGGTATTCAGGGGAGCAGGCAGCCCCAGCATTTT.